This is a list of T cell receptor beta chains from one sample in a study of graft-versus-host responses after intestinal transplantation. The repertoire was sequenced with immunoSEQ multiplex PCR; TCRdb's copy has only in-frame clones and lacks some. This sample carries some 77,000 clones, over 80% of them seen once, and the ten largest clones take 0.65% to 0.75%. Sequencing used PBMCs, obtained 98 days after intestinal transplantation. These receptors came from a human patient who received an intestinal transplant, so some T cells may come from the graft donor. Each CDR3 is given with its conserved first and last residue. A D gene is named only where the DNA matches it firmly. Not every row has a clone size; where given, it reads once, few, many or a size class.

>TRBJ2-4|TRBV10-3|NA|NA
TGTGCCATCAGTGAGGAGGACAGGGAGGGAGTCGGAGCCAAAAACATTCAGTACTTC
CAISEEDREGVGAKNIQYF
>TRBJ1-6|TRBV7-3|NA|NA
TGTGCCAGCAGCTTATCGGGCCATAATTCACCCCTCCACTTT
CASSLSGHNSPLHF
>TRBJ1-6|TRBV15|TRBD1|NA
TGTGCCACCACCACTAGACCGACAGGGGATTCACCCCTCCACTTT
CATTTRPTGDSPLHF
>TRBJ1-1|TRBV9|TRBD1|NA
TGTGCCAGCAGCTTAATAGACAGGGGTGCTGAAGCTTTCTTT
CASSLIDRGAEAFF
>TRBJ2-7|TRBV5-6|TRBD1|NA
TGTGCCAGCAGCTTCGACAGGGGATACGAGCAGTACTTC
CASSFDRGYEQYF
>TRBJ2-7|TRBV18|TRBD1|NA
TGTGCCAGCTCACCTCTCACTCCGGGACAGGGGGCTCGCGAGCAGTACTTC
CASSPLTPGQGAREQYF
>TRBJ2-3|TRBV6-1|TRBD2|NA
TGTGCCAGCATGCCTAGCGGGGGGTACACAGATACGCAGTATTTT
CASMPSGGYTDTQYF
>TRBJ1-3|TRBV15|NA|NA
TGTGCCACCACCAGCTTAGGCTCTGGAAACACCATATATTTT
CATTSLGSGNTIYF
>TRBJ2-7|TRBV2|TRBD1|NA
TGTGCCAGCAGTGAAACGACAGGGGCCTACGAGCAGTACTTC
CASSETTGAYEQYF
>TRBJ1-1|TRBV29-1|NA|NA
TGCAGCGTTGATAGACGCCTGAACACTGAAGCTTTCTTT
CSVDRRLNTEAFF
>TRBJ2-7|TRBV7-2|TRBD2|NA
TGTGCCAGCAGCGGCGGGAGTGCTCTCTACGAGCAGTACTTC
CASSGGSALYEQYF
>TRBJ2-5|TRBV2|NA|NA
TGTGCCAGCCCGAGGGGGTCCCCGCCGCAAGAGACCCAGTACTTC
CASPRGSPPQETQYF
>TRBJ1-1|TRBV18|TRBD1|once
TGTGCCAGCTCACCACTATCAGGGGGGAACACTGAAGCTTTCTTT
CASSPLSGGNTEAFF
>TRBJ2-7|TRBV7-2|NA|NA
TGTGCCAGCAGCCCGGGGCGTTATTCCTACGAGCAGTACTTC
CASSPGRYSYEQYF
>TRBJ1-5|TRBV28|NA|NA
TGTGCCAGCAGTTTACAGATAAATCAGCCCCAGCATTTT
CASSLQINQPQHF
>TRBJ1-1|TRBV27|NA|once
TGTGCCAGCAGCCCTAGTGTGCTCTTGAACACTGAAGCTTTCTTT
CASSPSVLLNTEAFF
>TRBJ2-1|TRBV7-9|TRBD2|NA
TGTGCCAGCAGCTTATTCGGGCGGGGGGATTACAATGAGCAGTTCTTC
CASSLFGRGDYNEQFF
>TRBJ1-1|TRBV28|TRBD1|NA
TGTGCCAGCAGCCCAACCCCCGACAGGGAGGCTTTCTTT
CASSPTPDREAFF
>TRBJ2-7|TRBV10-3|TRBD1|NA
TGTGCCATCATGACAGGGGAGTACGAGCAGTACTTC
CAIMTGEYEQYF
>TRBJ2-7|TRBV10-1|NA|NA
TGCGCCAGCAGTGAGTCATGGTCCCTCTCTAGCGACGAGCAGTACTTC
CASSESWSLSSDEQYF
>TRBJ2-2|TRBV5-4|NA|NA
TGTGCCAGCAGCTTAGGATGGCTCACCGGGGAGCTGTTTTTT
CASSLGWLTGELFF
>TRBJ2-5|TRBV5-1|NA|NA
TGCGCCAGCAGCGTAGAACCAACGGAGACCCAGTACTTC
CASSVEPTETQYF
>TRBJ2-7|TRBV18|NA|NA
TGTGCCAGCTCACCAGAGGGGGGACACCTCAAAGAGCAGTACTTC
CASSPEGGHLKEQYF
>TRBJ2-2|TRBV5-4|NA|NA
TGTGCCAGCAGCCTCGGACAGATCACCGGGGAGCTGTTTTTT
CASSLGQITGELFF
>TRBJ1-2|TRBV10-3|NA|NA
TGTGCCATCAGTGAGGGACCGACGGCTAACTATGGCTACACCTTC
CAISEGPTANYGYTF
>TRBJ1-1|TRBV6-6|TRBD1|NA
TGTGCCAGCGAGACAGGGGAGAACACTGAAGCTTTCTTT
CASETGENTEAFF
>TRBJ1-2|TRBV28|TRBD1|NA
TGTGCCAGCAAGGGGACAGGGGGCATTTCTGGCTATGGCTACACCTTC
CASKGTGGISGYGYTF
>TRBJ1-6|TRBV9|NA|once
TGTGCCAGCAGCGTGAACACGGGCTATAATTCACCCCTCCACTTT
CASSVNTGYNSPLHF
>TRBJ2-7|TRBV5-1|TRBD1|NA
TGCGCCAGCAGCACCGGGACAGGGGGCCTCTACGAGCAGTACTTC
CASSTGTGGLYEQYF
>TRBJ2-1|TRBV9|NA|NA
TGTGCCAGCAGCGTAGGAGCCCAGGGCTCCTACAATGAGCAGTTCTTC
CASSVGAQGSYNEQFF
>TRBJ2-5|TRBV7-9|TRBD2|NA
TGTGCCAGCAGCCCCGGGACTAGCGGGGAAGAGACCCAGTACTTC
CASSPGTSGEETQYF
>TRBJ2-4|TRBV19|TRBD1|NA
TGTGCCAGTAGTGCGACAGGGGGCCCCTCCATAGCCAAAAACATTCAGTACTTC
CASSATGGPSIAKNIQYF
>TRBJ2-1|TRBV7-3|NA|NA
TGTGCCAGCAGCTTAATTAGGTCCCCTAGCTCCTACAATGAGCAGTTCTTC
CASSLIRSPSSYNEQFF
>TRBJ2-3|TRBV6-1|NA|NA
TGTGCCAGCAGTGTCTTGAAAGATACGCAGTATTTT
CASSVLKDTQYF
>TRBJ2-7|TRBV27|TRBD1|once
TGTGCCAGCAGTTTTGGACAGGGCTACGAGCAGTACTTC
CASSFGQGYEQYF
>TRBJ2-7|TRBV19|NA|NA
TGTGCCAGTAGTTTCCGGGGCCAAGGTCAGAACGAGCAGTACTTC
CASSFRGQGQNEQYF
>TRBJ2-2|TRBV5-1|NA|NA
TGCGCCAGCACCCGACAGGAAAACACCGGGGAGCTGTTTTTT
CASTRQENTGELFF
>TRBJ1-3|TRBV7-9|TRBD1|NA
TGTGCCAGCAGCTTAAAGGCGACAGGGTCGTCTGGAAACACCATATATTTT
CASSLKATGSSGNTIYF
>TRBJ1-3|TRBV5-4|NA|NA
TGTGCCAGCAGCTCGACAGTCTCTGGAAACACCATATATTTT
CASSSTVSGNTIYF
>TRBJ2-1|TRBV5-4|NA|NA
TGTGCCAGCAGCCAGATCAATGAGCAGTTCTTC
CASSQINEQFF
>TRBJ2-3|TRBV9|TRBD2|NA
TGTGCCAGCAGCGTTGCTAGCGGGGGGGCGGGAGATACGCAGTATTTT
CASSVASGGAGDTQYF
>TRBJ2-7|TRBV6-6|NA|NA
TGTGCCAGCAGTTACAGATACGAGCAGTACTTC
CASSYRYEQYF